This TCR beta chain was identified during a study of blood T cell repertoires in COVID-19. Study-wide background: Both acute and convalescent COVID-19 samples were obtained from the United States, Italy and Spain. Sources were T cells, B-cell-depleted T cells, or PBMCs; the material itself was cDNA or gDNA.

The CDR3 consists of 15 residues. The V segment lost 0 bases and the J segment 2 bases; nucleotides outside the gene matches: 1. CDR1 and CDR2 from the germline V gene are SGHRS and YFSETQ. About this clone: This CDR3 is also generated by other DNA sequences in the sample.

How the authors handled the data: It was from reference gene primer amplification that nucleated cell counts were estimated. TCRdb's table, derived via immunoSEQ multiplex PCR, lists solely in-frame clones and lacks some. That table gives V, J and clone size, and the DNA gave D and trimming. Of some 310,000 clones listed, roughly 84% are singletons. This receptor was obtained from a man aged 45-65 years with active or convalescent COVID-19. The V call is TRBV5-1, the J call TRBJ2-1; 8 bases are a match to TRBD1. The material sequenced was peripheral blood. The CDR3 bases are TGCGCCAGCAGCTTGGGGACAGGGACCTACAATGAGCAGTTCTTC. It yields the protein CASSLGTGTYNEQFF.